Listed here are 9 T cell receptor beta chains from one sample, sequenced in a study of technical replicates of blood from a few donors. TCRdb keeps only in-frame clones here, not all; method: immunoSEQ multiplex PCR. The data hold about 72,000 clones, with roughly 92% observed a single time. The specimen was T cells isolated from PBMCs. These receptors were collected from a human donor in good health.

This chain joins TRBV19 and TRBJ2-6, with a possible D match to TRBD1 (6 bases). In germline, CDR1 is LNHDA, CDR2 SQIVND (reference sequence). The CDR3 loop spans 18 amino acids. Trimming pared 6 bases from V and 0 bases from J, leaving 18 bases between. The DNA of the CDR3 is TGTGCCAGTAGCGGAGTGGGCCAGGGGACCTCTGGGGCCAACGTCCTGACTTTC. Translating it yields CASSGVGQGTSGANVLTF.

The rearrangement uses TRBV9 and TRBJ2-1, with D maybe TRBD2 (7 bases). This CDR3 is 16 amino acids long. The germline CDR1 and CDR2 sequences are SGDLS and YYNGEE. Between the trimmed V and J ends, which lost 3 bases and 0 bases, there was a span of 13 bases. The DNA of the CDR3 is TGTGCCAGCAGCGAGGGGGGGGAGAGCTCCTACAATGAGCAGTTCTTC. Translating it yields CASSEGGESSYNEQFF.

This rearrangement joins TRBV19 to TRBJ2-1; possibly TRBD2 for D (5 bases). The V and J ends lost 4 bases and 8 bases respectively, with 18 bases between them. Germline V lookup: CDR1 LNHDA, CDR2 SQIVND (reference sequence). The CDR3 extends over 15 amino acids. This chain's CDR3 is CASSRERRSIDEQFF. The CDR3 bases are TGTGCCAGTAGTAGGGAGAGGCGGAGTATCGATGAGCAGTTCTTC.

V gene TRBV10-3 combines with J gene TRBJ2-1; 13 bases agree with TRBD2. J gave up 8 bases and V 10 bases, and 8 bases lay outside the gene matches. Per the germline V gene, CDR1 is ENHRY and CDR2 is SYGVKD. The CDR3 consists of 14 residues. The CDR3, as DNA: TGTGCCACCCTAGGACTAGCGGGAGTCGATGAGCAGTTCTTC. It encodes CATLGLAGVDEQFF.

The J gene is TRBJ2-1, the V gene TRBV2; 10 bases are a match to TRBD1. Germline lookup yields CDR1 SNHLY and CDR2 FYNNEI. The CDR3 has 13 residues. With 8 bases clipped from V and 6 bases from J, the junction kept 4 bases outside the gene matches. The CDR3 coding sequence is TGTGCCAGCGGGACAGGGGAATTCAATGAGCAGTTCTTC. Translated: CASGTGEFNEQFF.

The chain employs TRBV7-3 and TRBJ2-2; 11 bases are shared with TRBD2. J gave up 8 bases and V 5 bases, and 7 bases lay outside the gene matches. Germline assignment: CDR1 SGHTA and CDR2 FQGTGA. The length of the CDR3 is 15 residues. The CDR3 here is CASSLTTSGRGELFF. CDR3 coding DNA: TGTGCCAGCAGCCTCACTACTAGCGGGAGAGGGGAGCTGTTTTTT.

This chain uses TRBV2 with TRBJ2-7; the match to TRBD1 covers 9 bases. The CDR3 has 15 amino acids. V lost 6 bases to trimming and J lost 3 bases; unmatched junction nucleotides: 9. Germline values: CDR1 SNHLY, CDR2 FYNNEI. CDR3 loop: CASRSTTGGYYEQYF. CDR3 nucleotide sequence: TGTGCCAGCAGGAGTACGACAGGGGGTTACTACGAGCAGTACTTC.

The chain combines TRBV13 with TRBJ2-7, with D perhaps TRBD2 (5 bases). Trimming pared 1 base from V and 6 bases from J, leaving 10 bases between. Germline V gene sequence: CDR1 PRHDT, CDR2 FYEKMQ (reference sequence). This CDR3 spans 13 amino acids. CDR3 protein: CASSLVLGAEQYF. The DNA for the CDR3 is TGTGCCAGCAGCTTAGTCCTGGGAGCCGAGCAGTACTTC.

The chain has TRBV9 and TRBJ2-3, with D tentatively TRBD2 (6 bases). Trimming stripped 3 bases from V and 0 bases from J, with 14 bases between. The CDR3 is 16 amino acids. Germline V lookup: CDR1 SGDLS, CDR2 YYNGEE. The CDR3 coding sequence is TGTGCCAGCAGCGCCGGGGGTGGGTATAGCACAGATACGCAGTATTTT. It translates to CASSAGGGYSTDTQYF.